This T cell receptor beta chain comes out of a study of blood T cell repertoires in COVID-19. Assay used: immunoSEQ multiplex PCR; TCRdb lists only in-frame clones, some missing. This sample has tens of thousands of clones, with around 87% found just once. This CDR3 region has 15 residues. In germline, CDR1 is SGHVS, CDR2 FQNEAQ. With V trimmed by 1 base and J by 2 bases, 1 base remained unmatched. This sequence joins TRBV7-8 and TRBJ2-3; TRBD1 agrees at 9 bases. The TCR was taken from a man in his 70s with acute or convalescent COVID-19. Material for sequencing was peripheral blood. CDR3 coding DNA: TGTGCCAGCAGCTTAGGGGACAGGGTCACAGATACGCAGTATTTT. As protein: CASSLGDRVTDTQYF.